This T cell receptor beta chain derives from a study of chemoradiotherapy in HPV16-positive cancers. The wider study: Two HPV16-positive patients' cells yielded candidate HPV-specific clones and common motifs.

The junction had 7 bases not matched to a gene; V was cut back by 1 base and J by 2 bases. Germline CDR1 and CDR2: MGHRA and YSYEKL. This CDR3 has 17 amino acids. This clone was recorded a few times. Its specificity is unknown. Study-level points and caveats: Non-HPV-specific T cells did not expand in tumors during treatment, whereas candidate HPV-specific clones and E7-related motifs did. Only a couple of HPV16-positive patients supplied the functional HPV-specificity definition.

Profiling relied on immunoSEQ multiplex PCR, and the TCRdb table lists in-frame clones only, not all of them. This table has approximately 15,000 clones, around 74% appearing once. Samples were taken several times over chemoradiotherapy. The chain recombines TRBV4-1 with TRBJ2-3; 9 bases line up with TRBD2. The receptor's source is a human donor with HPV-associated anogenital cancer. This sample was obtained from a patient who underwent chemoradiotherapy. The CDR3 DNA is TGCGCCAGCAGCCAAGTGTCTAGCGGGGCTCCCACAGATACGCAGTATTTT. Encoded protein: CASSQVSSGAPTDTQYF.